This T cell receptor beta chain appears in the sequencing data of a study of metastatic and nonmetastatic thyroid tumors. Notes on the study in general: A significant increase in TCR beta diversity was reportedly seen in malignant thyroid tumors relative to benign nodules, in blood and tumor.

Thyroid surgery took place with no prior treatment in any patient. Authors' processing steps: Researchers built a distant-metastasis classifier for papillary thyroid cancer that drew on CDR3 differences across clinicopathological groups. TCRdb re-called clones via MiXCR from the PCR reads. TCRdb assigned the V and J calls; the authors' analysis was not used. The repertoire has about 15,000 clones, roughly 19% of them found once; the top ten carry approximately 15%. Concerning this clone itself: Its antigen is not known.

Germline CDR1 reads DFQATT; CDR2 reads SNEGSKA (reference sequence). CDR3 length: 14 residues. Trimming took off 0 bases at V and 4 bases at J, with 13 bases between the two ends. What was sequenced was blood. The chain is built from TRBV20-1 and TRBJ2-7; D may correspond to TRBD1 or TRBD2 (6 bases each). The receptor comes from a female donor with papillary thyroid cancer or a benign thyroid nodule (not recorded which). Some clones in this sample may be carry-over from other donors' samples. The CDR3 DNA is TGCAGTGCTAGAGATTGGGGGGCCGGGTACGAGCAGTACTTC. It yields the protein CSARDWGAGYEQYF.